What follows are 15 T cell receptor beta chains derived from one specimen sequenced in a study of TIL therapy for anti-PD-1-resistant metastatic lung cancer. This was the immunoSEQ v3 assay. Repertoires were generated with immunoSEQ multiplex PCR, while TCRdb's copy carries only in-frame clones and drops some. The data show nearly 15,000 clones, 86% seen once. Time point described: pre-treatment sample, taken before nivolumab and TIL therapy. Sequences were derived from blood, sampled at baseline. The receptors were gathered from a person aged 25 to 80 with non-small cell lung cancer.

The CDR3 here is CASSLGRDGYTF. CDR3 bases: TGTGCCAGCAGCTTGGGCAGGGACGGCTACACCTTC. The V gene is TRBV7-8, the J gene TRBJ1-2; a possible D gene is TRBD1 (5 bases). The CDR3 sequence is 12 residues long. CDR1 SGHVS and CDR2 FQNEAQ come from the germline V gene. V was trimmed by 3 bases and J by 8 bases, leaving 10 bases between them.

This CDR3 reads CASRQGATDTQYF. CDR3 nucleotides: TGTGCCAGTCGGCAGGGTGCCACAGATACGCAGTATTTT. This chain links TRBV19 with TRBJ2-3; TRBD1 might be the D (5 bases). The CDR3 runs to 13 residues. Germline CDR1 and CDR2: LNHDA and SQIVND (reference sequence). Trimming cost V 8 bases and J 2 bases, with 11 bases left between them.

The chain is built from TRBV19 and TRBJ2-2; D is possibly TRBD1 (6 bases). Deletions cut 10 bases from V and 4 bases from J, with 19 bases between. In germline, CDR1 is LNHDA, CDR2 SQIVND (reference sequence). CDR3 length: 15 amino acids. The CDR3, as DNA: TGTGCCACCCGCTCTGGGGGCAGTAGCACCGGGGAGCTGTTTTTT. Translation gives CATRSGGSSTGELFF.

The chain carries TRBV7-8 and TRBJ2-1; 11 nucleotides line up with TRBD2. V was clipped by 5 bases and J by 8 bases; unmatched bases: 11. CDR1 is SGHVS, CDR2 FQNEAQ, per germline. The CDR3 has 16 residues. Here the CDR3 reads CASSLVAGGPADEQFF. The CDR3 DNA is TGTGCCAGCAGCCTAGTAGCGGGAGGGCCTGCAGATGAGCAGTTCTTC.

V usage is TRBV15 and J usage is TRBJ2-5, with 10 bases lining up with TRBD2. Per germline, CDR1 LNHNV and CDR2 YYDKDF (reference sequence). The V and J ends lost 5 bases and 5 bases, in that order; junction bases with no gene match: 17. The CDR3 sequence is 18 residues long. In DNA form, the CDR3 reads TGTGCCACCAGCGGGCGTCATCGGAGCGGGGGGGCCCGGGAGACCCAGTACTTC. It translates to CATSGRHRSGGARETQYF.

This clone showed up just once. The chain combines TRBV29-1 with TRBJ2-5; possibly TRBD1 for D (5 bases). In germline, CDR1 is SQVTM, CDR2 ANQGSEA. The V end was cut by 3 bases, the J end by 8 bases, with 22 bases between. CDR3 length equals 15 residues. The CDR3 DNA is TGCAGCGTTGAGGGCAGGGAAGTCTCTCCCGGCACCCAGTACTTC. This codes for CSVEGREVSPGTQYF.

The chain combines TRBV27 with TRBJ1-4; perhaps TRBD1 as D (5 bases). Germline CDR1 and CDR2: MNHEY and SMNVEV (reference sequence). Trimming shortened V by 2 bases and J by 0 bases, and 22 bases separated the two germline ends. The CDR3 runs to 20 residues. CDR3 nucleotides: TGTGCCAGCAGTTTAGCGGGGGGGTCAAAGGGGACCGCAACTAATGAAAAACTGTTTTTT. This gives the protein CASSLAGGSKGTATNEKLFF.

This chain joins TRBV7-9 and TRBJ2-3, with 8 bases matching TRBD2. This CDR3 is 16 amino acids long. Germline CDR1 is SEHNR and CDR2 is FQNEAQ (reference sequence). Germline trimming cut 7 bases from V and 2 bases from J; bases unmatched to any gene: 11. Here the CDR3 reads CASTKVGTRATDTQYF. The CDR3 DNA reads TGTGCCAGCACCAAAGTCGGGACTAGGGCCACAGATACGCAGTATTTT.

This rearrangement joins TRBV6-1 to TRBJ2-3, with TRBD1 matching over 10 bases. The CDR3 is 15 amino acids. Germline V CDR1 and CDR2: MNHNS, SASEGT. J lost 2 bases, V lost 7 bases, and 6 bases had no gene match. CDR3 loop: CASKAGQGPTDTQYF. CDR3 DNA sequence: TGTGCCAGCAAAGCGGGACAGGGGCCCACAGATACGCAGTATTTT.

The rearrangement uses TRBV6-5 and TRBJ1-1; weak D call: TRBD1 (6 bases). The CDR3 has 14 amino acids. The V gene's germline CDR1 is MNHEY and CDR2 SVGAGI. Trimming took 2 bases from V and 4 from J, leaving 11 bases between them. This chain's CDR3 is CASSYRGVVTEAFF. The CDR3 DNA sequence: TGTGCCAGCAGTTACAGGGGGGTTGTCACTGAAGCTTTCTTT.

This clone came up once. The chain combines TRBV4-2 with TRBJ2-1; TRBD2 aligns across 11 bases. The CDR3 has 17 residues. V lost 5 bases to trimming and J lost 0 bases; unmatched junction nucleotides: 6. Germline V gene lookup returns CDR1 LGHNA and CDR2 YNFKEQ. CDR3 sequence: CASSRTSGWSSYNEQFF. DNA of the CDR3: TGTGCCAGCAGCAGGACTAGCGGGTGGAGCTCCTACAATGAGCAGTTCTTC.

The rearrangement joins TRBV9 to TRBJ1-2; a possible D gene is TRBD1 (5 bases). Germline CDR1 reads SGDLS; CDR2 reads YYNGEE. Trimming stripped 0 bases from V and 5 bases from J, with 11 bases between. This CDR3 has 14 residues. The CDR3 DNA reads as TGTGCCAGCAGCGTAGGGGACGGTCTTTATGGCTACACCTTC. It yields the protein CASSVGDGLYGYTF.

CDR3 amino acids: CASSLRLARAADTQYF. The CDR3 bases are TGCGCCAGCAGTCTAAGACTAGCCCGAGCGGCAGATACGCAGTATTTT. The rearrangement joins TRBV4-1 to TRBJ2-3; TRBD2 agrees at 7 bases. This CDR3 has 16 amino acids. The V gene end was trimmed by 6 bases and the J gene end by 4 bases; junction bases not matched to a gene: 13. The V gene's germline CDR1 is MGHRA and CDR2 YSYEKL.

This rearrangement joins TRBV5-1 to TRBJ1-1; D is perhaps TRBD1 (6 bases). V was shortened by 3 bases and J by 4 bases, with 16 bases between the two germline ends. Germline CDR1 SGHRS, CDR2 YFSETQ. The CDR3 has 15 residues. The CDR3 DNA reads TGCGCCAGCAGCTCGGGGACACAAAGGAGCACTGAAGCTTTCTTT. The encoded protein is CASSSGTQRSTEAFF.

V and J are TRBV11-2 and TRBJ1-3; D is uncertain. Trimming removed 0 bases at V and 1 base at J, with 16 bases between. This CDR3 is built from 18 residues. Germline lookup yields CDR1 SGHAT and CDR2 FQNNGV. CDR3 DNA: TGTGCCAGCAGCTTAGATTCTTACCGTACCAGGTCTGGAAACACCATATATTTT. It is translated as CASSLDSYRTRSGNTIYF.